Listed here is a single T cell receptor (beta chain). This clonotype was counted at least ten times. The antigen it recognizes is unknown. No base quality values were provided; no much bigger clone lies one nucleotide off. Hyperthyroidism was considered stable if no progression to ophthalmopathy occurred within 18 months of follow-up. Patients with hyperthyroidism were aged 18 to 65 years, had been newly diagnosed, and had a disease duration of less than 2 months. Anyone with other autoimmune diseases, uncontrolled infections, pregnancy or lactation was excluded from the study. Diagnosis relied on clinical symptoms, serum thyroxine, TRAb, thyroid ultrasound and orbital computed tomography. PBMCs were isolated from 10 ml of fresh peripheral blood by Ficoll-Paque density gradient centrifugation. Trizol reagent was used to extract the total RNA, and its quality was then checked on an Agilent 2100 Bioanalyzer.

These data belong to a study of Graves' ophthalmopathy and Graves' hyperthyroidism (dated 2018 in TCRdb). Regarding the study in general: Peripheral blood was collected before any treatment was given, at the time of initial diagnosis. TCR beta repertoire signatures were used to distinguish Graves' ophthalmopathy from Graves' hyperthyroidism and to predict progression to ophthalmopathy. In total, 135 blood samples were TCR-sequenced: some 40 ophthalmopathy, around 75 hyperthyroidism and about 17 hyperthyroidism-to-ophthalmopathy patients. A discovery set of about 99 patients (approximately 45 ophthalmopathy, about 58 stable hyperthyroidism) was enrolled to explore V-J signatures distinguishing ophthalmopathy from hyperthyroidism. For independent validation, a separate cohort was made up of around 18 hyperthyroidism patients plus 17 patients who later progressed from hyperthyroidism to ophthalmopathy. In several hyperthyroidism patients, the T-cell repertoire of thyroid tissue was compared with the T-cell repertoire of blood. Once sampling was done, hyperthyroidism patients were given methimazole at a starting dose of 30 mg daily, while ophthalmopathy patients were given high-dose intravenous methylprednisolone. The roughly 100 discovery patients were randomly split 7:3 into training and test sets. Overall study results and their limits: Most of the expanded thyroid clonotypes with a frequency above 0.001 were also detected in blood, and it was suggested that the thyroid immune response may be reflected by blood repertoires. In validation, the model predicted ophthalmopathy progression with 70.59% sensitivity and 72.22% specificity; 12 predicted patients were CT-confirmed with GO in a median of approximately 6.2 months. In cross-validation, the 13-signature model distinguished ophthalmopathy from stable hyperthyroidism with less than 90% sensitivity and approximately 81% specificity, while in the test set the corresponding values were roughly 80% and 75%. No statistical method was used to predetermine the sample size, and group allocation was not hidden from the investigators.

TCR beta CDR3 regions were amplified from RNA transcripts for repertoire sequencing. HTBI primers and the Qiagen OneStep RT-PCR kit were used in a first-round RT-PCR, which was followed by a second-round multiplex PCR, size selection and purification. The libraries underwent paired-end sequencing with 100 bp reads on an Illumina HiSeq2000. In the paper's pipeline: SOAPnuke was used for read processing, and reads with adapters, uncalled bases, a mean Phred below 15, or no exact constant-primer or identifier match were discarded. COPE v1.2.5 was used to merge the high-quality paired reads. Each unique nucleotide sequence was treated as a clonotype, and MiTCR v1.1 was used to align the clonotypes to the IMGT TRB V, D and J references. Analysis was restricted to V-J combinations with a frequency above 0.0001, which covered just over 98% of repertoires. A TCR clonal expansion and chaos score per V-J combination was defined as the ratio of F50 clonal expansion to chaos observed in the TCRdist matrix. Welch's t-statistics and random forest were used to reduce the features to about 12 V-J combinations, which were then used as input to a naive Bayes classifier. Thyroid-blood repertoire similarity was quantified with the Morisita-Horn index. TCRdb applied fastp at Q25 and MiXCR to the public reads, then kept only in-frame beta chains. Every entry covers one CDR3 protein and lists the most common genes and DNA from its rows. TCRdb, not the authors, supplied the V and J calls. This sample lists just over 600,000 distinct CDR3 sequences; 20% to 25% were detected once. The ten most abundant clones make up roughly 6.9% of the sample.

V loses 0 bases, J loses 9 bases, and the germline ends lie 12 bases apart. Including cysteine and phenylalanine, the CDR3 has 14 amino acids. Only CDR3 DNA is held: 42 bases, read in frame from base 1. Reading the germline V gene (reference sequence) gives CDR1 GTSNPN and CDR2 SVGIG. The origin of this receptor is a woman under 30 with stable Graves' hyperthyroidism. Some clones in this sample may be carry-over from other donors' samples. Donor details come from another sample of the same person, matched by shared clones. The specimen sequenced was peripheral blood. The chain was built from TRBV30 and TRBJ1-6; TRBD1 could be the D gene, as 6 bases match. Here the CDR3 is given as CAWSVYGGGSPLHF. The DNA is TGTGCCTGGAGTGTATACGGGGGCGGTTCACCCCTCCACTTT.